This TCR beta chain was profiled in a study of yellow fever vaccine responses in identical twins. The study, taken as a whole, reports: Twin vaccine T cell responses reportedly seemed partly convergent, partly personalized.

Comments on this clonotype: The antigen remains unidentified.

Each CDR3 protein is one row after TCRdb ran MiXCR on the RT-PCR reads. The data hold around 2,000 distinct CDR3 sequences, with around 86% observed a single time. The V and J ends lost 2 bases and 0 bases respectively, with 12 bases between them. CDR1 SGHVS and CDR2 FNYEAQ come from the germline V gene. This CDR3 region has 16 residues. This sample comprised T cells from blood (PBMCs), unsorted or a sorted subset (not recorded which), obtained before or after yellow fever vaccination (not recorded which). The sequence came from a woman under 30 who received the yellow fever vaccine. V usage is TRBV7-6 and J usage is TRBJ2-3; the D gene is possibly TRBD1 (6 bases). As DNA, the CDR3 is TGTGCCAGCAGCTTACAGACAGGATCTAGCACAGATACGCAGTATTTT. Amino acid sequence: CASSLQTGSSTDTQYF.